The 21 T cell receptor beta chains given below trace back to one sample, sequenced in a study of cytomegalovirus exposure and HLA in healthy donors. The PCR ran on 60 Vbeta and 13 Jbeta primers. Method: immunoSEQ multiplex PCR; TCRdb's copy keeps in-frame clones and lacks some. The sample includes 150,000 to 200,000 clones, around 80% of them seen just once. Material for sequencing was PBMCs. These receptors were collected from a woman in her forties or fifties in good health and CMV-seropositive.

About this clone itself: Other DNA sequences from this sample encode an identical CDR3 as well. The chain has TRBV4-2 and TRBJ1-5; unclear D gene. The CDR3 sequence is 15 residues long. V was shortened by 6 bases and J by 4 bases, with 16 bases between the two germline ends. Germline loops: CDR1 LGHNA, CDR2 YNFKEQ. The CDR3 loop is CASSQRLGFNQPQHF. Here the CDR3 DNA reads TGTGCCAGCAGTCAGAGGTTAGGTTTTAATCAGCCCCAGCATTTT.

This chain joins TRBV7-6 and TRBJ2-3; 9 nucleotides line up with TRBD2. Germline CDR1 is SGHVS and CDR2 is FNYEAQ. The CDR3 is made up of 16 amino acids. The junction had 6 bases not matched to a gene; V was cut back by 0 bases and J by 5 bases. DNA for the CDR3: TGTGCCAGCAGCTTAGCTAGCGGGGGATCGGAAGATACGCAGTATTTT. Translation: CASSLASGGSEDTQYF.

This chain uses TRBV2 with TRBJ2-1, with D uncertain. V was trimmed by 2 bases and J by 0 bases, leaving 11 bases between them. From germline, CDR1 is SNHLY and CDR2 FYNNEI. CDR3 length: 16 amino acids. CDR3 DNA sequence: TGTGCCAGCAGTGAAATTACGCCGAGCTCCTACAATGAGCAGTTCTTC. Translated: CASSEITPSSYNEQFF.

The sample holds one count of this clone. The chain joins TRBV7-9 to TRBJ2-6; D is perhaps TRBD1 (6 bases). Trimming took off 4 bases at V and 0 bases at J, with 10 bases between the two ends. CDR1 and CDR2 from the germline V gene are SEHNR and FQNEAQ (reference sequence). The CDR3 runs 16 residues. CDR3 protein: CASSYGQHSGANVLTF. In DNA, the CDR3 is TGTGCCAGCAGCTACGGACAGCACTCTGGGGCCAACGTCCTGACTTTC.

This clone occurred a few times. The CDR3 protein is CASSSGQGSRYEQYF. The CDR3 DNA reads as TGTGCCAGCAGTTCGGGACAGGGAAGTCGCTACGAGCAGTACTTC. The chain couples TRBV27 to TRBJ2-7; 9 positions agree with TRBD1. Germline V gives CDR1 MNHEY, CDR2 SMNVEV (reference sequence). The trim removed 4 bases at V and 3 bases at J, leaving 7 bases unmatched. The CDR3 sequence is 15 residues long.

V is TRBV18 and J is TRBJ1-5, with D possibly TRBD1 on 5 matching bases. The CDR3 runs 13 residues. V lost 6 bases and J 3 bases, leaving 9 bases between the germline ends. Germline V CDR1 and CDR2: KGHSH, LQKENI. This chain's CDR3 is CASSDSLNQPQHF. For the CDR3, the DNA is TGTGCCAGCTCCGACAGTCTCAATCAGCCCCAGCATTTT.

The chain is built from TRBV10-3 and TRBJ1-3; 7 bases are a match to TRBD1. J lost 3 bases, V lost 4 bases, and 6 bases had no gene match. The CDR3 totals 15 residues. Germline assignment: CDR1 ENHRY and CDR2 SYGVKD. The CDR3 loop reads CAISVRQGGGNTIYF. In nucleotides, the CDR3 is TGTGCCATCAGTGTAAGACAGGGAGGTGGAAACACCATATATTTT.

V usage is TRBV11-2 and J usage is TRBJ1-4, with TRBD1 as a possible D gene (5 bases). V shed 4 bases and J shed 8 bases, with 17 bases lying between them. The germline V gene encodes CDR1 SGHAT and CDR2 FQNNGV. The CDR3 sequence is 15 residues long. CDR3 sequence reads: CASSYWGRAEEKLFF. The CDR3 DNA reads as TGTGCCAGCAGCTATTGGGGCAGGGCGGAGGAAAAACTGTTTTTT.

The gene calls are TRBV30 and TRBJ2-5, with D possibly being TRBD2 (6 bases). Trimming stripped 0 bases from V and 4 bases from J, with 15 bases between. The germline V gene encodes CDR1 GTSNPN and CDR2 SVGIG (reference sequence). CDR3 length: 15 residues. The chain's CDR3 is CAWSVGDWVRETQYF. DNA of the CDR3: TGTGCCTGGAGTGTAGGGGACTGGGTGAGAGAGACCCAGTACTTC. Supplemented by reference TRBV30 and TRBJ2-5, the full variable domain reads SQTIHQWPATLVQPVGSPLSLECTVEGTSNPNLYWYRQAAGRGLQLLFYSVGIGQISSEVPQNLSASRPQDRQFILSSKKLLLSDSGFYLCAWSVGDWVRETQYFGPGTRLLVL.

This clone has more than one count but fewer than ten. The gene calls are TRBV7-9 and TRBJ1-3, with TRBD1 matching 7 bases. The CDR3 length is 16 residues. Germline V gene data show CDR1 as SEHNR and CDR2 as FQNEAQ (reference sequence). Trimming cost V 5 bases and J 0 bases; bases outside gene matches: 7. The CDR3 DNA reads TGTGCCAGCAGCGTGGGACAGACGTACTCTGGAAACACCATATATTTT. Translated, it gives CASSVGQTYSGNTIYF.

Only a few counts were recorded for this clone. The V and J genes are TRBV7-2 and TRBJ2-1; tentatively, D is TRBD2 (5 bases). Per the germline V gene, CDR1 is SGHTA and CDR2 is FQGNSA. CDR3 length: 14 amino acids. V lost 1 base and J 5 bases, leaving 9 bases between the germline ends. In DNA, the CDR3 is TGTGCCAGCAGCTTAGTGGACGGGGACAATGAGCAGTTCTTC. Protein sequence: CASSLVDGDNEQFF. Supplemented by reference TRBV7-2 and TRBJ2-1, the full variable domain reads GAGVSQSPSNKVTEKGKDVELRCDPISGHTALYWYRQSLGQGLEFLIYFQGNSAPDKSGLPSDRFSAERTGGSVSTLTIQRTQQEDSAVYLCASSLVDGDNEQFFGPGTRLTVL.

This clone was detected a few times. Here the CDR3 DNA reads TGCGCCAGCAGCTTTTTCCTAGCGGGAGGAGAGACCCAGTACTTC. This translates into CASSFFLAGGETQYF. The chain recombines TRBV5-1 with TRBJ2-5; 11 bases agree with TRBD2. Germline V lookup: CDR1 SGHRS, CDR2 YFSETQ. V dropped 2 bases and J dropped 4; count of bases not matched to a gene: 4. The CDR3 has 15 residues.

The chain carries TRBV6-5 and TRBJ2-3; 9 bases are a match to TRBD1. Per germline, CDR1 MNHEY and CDR2 SVGAGI. This CDR3 has 14 residues. The V gene end was trimmed by 6 bases and the J gene end by 4 bases; junction bases not matched to a gene: 5. The CDR3 reads CASSRDRVSDTQYF. The CDR3 DNA reads TGTGCCAGCAGCCGGGACAGGGTTTCAGATACGCAGTATTTT.

This clone occurred once. The V call is TRBV30, the J call TRBJ1-4, with D possibly TRBD1 on 5 matching bases. Trimming cost V 2 bases and J 5 bases, with 15 bases left between them. The CDR3 loop spans 15 amino acids. The germline V gene encodes CDR1 GTSNPN and CDR2 SVGIG (reference sequence). This chain's CDR3 is CAWSSGAGGNEKLFF. The CDR3 DNA is TGTGCCTGGAGTTCCGGGGCAGGAGGGAATGAAAAACTGTTTTTT.

The chain has TRBV6-1 and TRBJ2-1; D is unclear. The CDR3 sequence is 14 residues long. With 1 base removed from V and 9 bases from J, the gap between germline ends came to 13 bases. Germline lookup yields CDR1 MNHNS and CDR2 SASEGT. The DNA for the CDR3 is TGTGCCAGCAGTGAAGGATGGCGGATAGGTGAGCAGTTCTTC. Translation: CASSEGWRIGEQFF.

The V call is TRBV5-8, the J call TRBJ2-7, with 7 bases identical to TRBD1. V shed 2 bases, J shed 9 bases, and the junction held 5 bases outside the gene matches. CDR3 size: 12 residues. Germline CDR1 is SGHTS and CDR2 is YDEGEE. CDR3 loop: CASSLRQGRQYF. The CDR3 region has the DNA TGTGCCAGCAGCTTACGACAGGGTAGGCAGTACTTC. Variable domain in full (rest from reference TRBV5-8 and TRBJ2-7): EAGVTQSPTHLIKTRGQQATLRCSPISGHTSVYWYQQALGLGLQFLLWYDEGEERNRGNFPPRFSGRQFPNYSSELNVNALELEDSALYLCASSLRQGRQYFGPGTRLTVT.

The chain has TRBV2 and TRBJ1-6; D gene unclear. Trimming removed 3 bases from V and 3 bases from J, with 6 bases in between. CDR3 length: 14 residues. The V gene's germline CDR1 is SNHLY and CDR2 FYNNEI. For the CDR3, the DNA is TGTGCCAGCAGTGACCTCGGCTATAATTCACCCCTCCACTTT. Encoded protein: CASSDLGYNSPLHF.

The chain couples TRBV19 to TRBJ2-4; a weak D match, TRBD2 (5 bases). This CDR3 spans 12 amino acids. CDR1 LNHDA and CDR2 SQIVND come from the germline V gene (reference sequence). CDR3 coding DNA: TGTCCCCGGAGAGGGCGGAAAAACATTCAGTACTTC. Protein: CPRRGRKNIQYF. Supplemented by reference TRBV19 and TRBJ2-4, the full variable domain reads DGGITQSPKYLFRKEGQNVTLSCEQNLNHDAMYWYRQDPGQGLRLIYYSQIVNDFQKGDIAEGYSVSREKKESFPLTVTSAQKNPTAFYLCPRRGRKNIQYFGAGTRLSVL.

The rearrangement uses TRBV7-3 and TRBJ2-1; 8 nucleotides match TRBD2. This CDR3 has 15 residues. Trimming removed 3 bases from V and 6 bases from J; junction bases left unmatched: 7. CDR1 and CDR2 from the germline V gene are SGHTA and FQGTGA. The CDR3: CASSLVAGLANEQFF. In DNA, the CDR3 is TGTGCCAGCAGCTTGGTAGCGGGGCTGGCCAATGAGCAGTTCTTC.

This clone has just one count. The chain uses TRBV5-1 and TRBJ2-6; 10 bases are shared with TRBD1. The J segment lost 0 bases and the V segment lost 4 bases, leaving 10 bases of the junction unmatched. This CDR3 region has 19 residues. CDR1 is SGHRS, CDR2 YFSETQ, per germline. The CDR3 region is CASSQRTGGISSGANVLTF. The DNA for the CDR3 is TGCGCCAGCAGCCAAAGGACAGGGGGGATATCCTCTGGGGCCAACGTCCTGACTTTC.

The J gene is TRBJ2-7, the V gene TRBV5-4, with TRBD2 matching over 7 bases. V lost 4 bases and J lost 7; bases outside the gene matches: 14. Looked up from germline, CDR1 is SGHNT and CDR2 is YYREEE (reference sequence). The CDR3 has 15 amino acids. CDR3 protein: CASSLGSSGVREQYF. For the CDR3, the DNA is TGTGCCAGCAGCCTGGGTTCGAGCGGGGTCCGTGAGCAGTACTTC.